This is a list of T cell receptor beta chains from one sample in a study of Ad26.COV2.S vaccination and SARS-CoV-2 variants. Sequencing was performed with immunoSEQ multiplex PCR; in TCRdb, only in-frame clones are kept and a portion is missing. The table has about 420,000 clones, roughly 90% seen once. The sample was peripheral blood, taken in a trial of Ad26.COV2.S vaccine versus placebo. All receptors come from a person between 18 and 65 years old who received the Ad26.COV2.S COVID-19 vaccine or a placebo. The CDR3 runs from the conserved cysteine through the conserved F or W. D genes are given only for firm matches. The size field is filled for only some rows; it gives once, few, many or a size class.

-,TRBJ2-2,-,TRBV3-1/TRBV3-2,TGTGCCAGCAGCCACCCGGACCGTACCGGGGAGCTGTTTTTT,CASSHPDRTGELFF
-,TRBJ2-1,-,TRBV19,TGTGCCAGTAGATGGGCGAGCTCCTACAATGAGCAGTTCTTC,CASRWASSYNEQFF
-,TRBJ1-6,-,TRBV19,TGTGCCAGTAGTATTTGGGAGAATTCACCCCTCCACTTT,CASSIWENSPLHF
-,TRBJ1-5,-,TRBV19,TGTGCCAGTAGTATAGGGACATTTTTTCAGCCCCAGCATTTT,CASSIGTFFQPQHF
-,TRBJ1-4,-,TRBV4-1,TGCGCCAGCAGCCAAGGCCACGGACCTAATGAAAAACTGTTTTTT,CASSQGHGPNEKLFF
-,TRBJ2-3,TRBD2,TRBV4-2,TGTGCCAGCAGCCAAGAGCAACGACTAGCAGGGACAGATACGCAGTATTTT,CASSQEQRLAGTDTQYF
-,TRBJ2-2,-,TRBV19,TGTGCCAGTACCACTATGGAGGGAACCGGGGAGCTGTTTTTT,CASTTMEGTGELFF
-,TRBJ2-3,-,TRBV6-5,TGTGCCAGCAGAACTATGGGTCGCACAGATACGCAGTATTTT,CASRTMGRTDTQYF
-,TRBJ2-7,-,TRBV18,TGTGCCAGCTCACCTTCGGACATTCGGACCTACGAGCAGTACTTC,CASSPSDIRTYEQYF
-,TRBJ1-4,-,TRBV19,TGTGCCAGTAGCATTACGGGGGCCCCAGAGGAAAAACTGTTTTTT,CASSITGAPEEKLFF
-,TRBJ2-1,-,TRBV19,TGTGCCAGTAGCGACCGGTCGGCCTACAATGAGCAGTTCTTC,CASSDRSAYNEQFF
-,TRBJ1-1,-,TRBV7-8,TGTGCCAGCAGCCTAGCCTCCGGGGGGAACACTGAAGCTTTCTTT,CASSLASGGNTEAFF
-,TRBJ1-1,-,TRBV7-9,TGTGCCAGCAGCTATTACCTGAACACTGAAGCTTTCTTT,CASSYYLNTEAFF
-,TRBJ2-3,-,TRBV4-1,TGCGCCAGCAGCCAAGCACTAAATAGGGCAGATACGCAGTATTTT,CASSQALNRADTQYF
-,TRBJ2-1,-,TRBV5-1,TGCGCCAGCAGCTTAGTACAGACTTACTACAATGAGCAGTTCTTC,CASSLVQTYYNEQFF
-,TRBJ1-6,-,TRBV2,TGTGCCAGCAGTACCCACGGGGGAGGGTTTAATTCACCCCTCCACTTT,CASSTHGGGFNSPLHF
-,TRBJ2-1,-,TRBV7-9,TGTGCCAGCAGCTTAGGAGTTGCAGGGGATCTTGGCCAGTTCTTC,CASSLGVAGDLGQFF
-,TRBJ2-7,-,TRBV9,TGTGCCAGCAGCGTAGGAGAGGGGCCTTCCTACGAGCAGTACTTC,CASSVGEGPSYEQYF
-,TRBJ2-3,TRBD1,TRBV4-3,TGCGCCAGCAGCCAAGACACCCCATCGGACAGGGGGCGAGAGACAGATACGCAGTATTTT,CASSQDTPSDRGRETDTQYF
few,TRBJ1-1,-,TRBV7-9,TGTGCCAGCAGCTCGACAGAGATTCGGTATCGGAACACTGAAGCTTTCTTT,CASSSTEIRYRNTEAFF
-,TRBJ2-3,-,TRBV7-6,TGTGCCAGCAGCTTAGCTCAGGGTAGGCGCACAGATACGCAGTATTTT,CASSLAQGRRTDTQYF
once,TRBJ2-3,TRBD2,TRBV11-2,TGTGCCAGCAGCTTAGTTGGAGGGGAGGGTACGCAGTATTTT,CASSLVGGEGTQYF
-,TRBJ1-3,-,TRBV9,TGTGCCAGCAGCGTGGGGGACCTAGGGGACACCATATATTTT,CASSVGDLGDTIYF
-,TRBJ2-5,-,TRBV29-1,TGCAGCGTTGAGGAGGTGGGAGGGACCCAGTACTTC,CSVEEVGGTQYF
-,TRBJ2-7,TRBD1,TRBV5-4,TGTGCCAGCAGCTTGACCGGGACAGGGTACGAGCAGTACTTC,CASSLTGTGYEQYF
-,TRBJ2-7,-,TRBV6-2/TRBV6-3,TGTGCCAGCAGTTCTAAAGGACGCCTCTTCTGGGGCGTGCAGTACTTC,CASSSKGRLFWGVQYF
-,TRBJ2-7,TRBD1,TRBV4-1,TGCGCCAGCAGCCAAGACGACAGGGGGTACGAGCAGTACTTC,CASSQDDRGYEQYF
-,TRBJ1-2,TRBD1,TRBV27,TGTGCCAGCAGTTTATCCGGGGACAGGGGCACTTATGGCTACACCTTC,CASSLSGDRGTYGYTF
-,TRBJ2-5,TRBD2,TRBV6-2/TRBV6-3,TGTGCCAGCAGTTACTCGACTAGCGGGGGGGAGCGAGTTGAAGAGACCCAGTACTTC,CASSYSTSGGERVEETQYF
-,TRBJ2-2,-,TRBV19,TGTGCCAGTAGTATAGGGGGCGGGGAGCTGTTTTTT,CASSIGGGELFF
-,TRBJ1-1,-,TRBV19,TGTGCCAGTAGTGGAGGGGGATTAAACACTGAAGCTTTCTTT,CASSGGGLNTEAFF
-,TRBJ1-5,-,TRBV5-6,TGTGCCAGCAGCTTGGGAGTTTTTAGCAATCAGCCCCAGCATTTT,CASSLGVFSNQPQHF
-,TRBJ2-1,TRBD1,TRBV10-3,TGTGCCATCAGTCTATCGGGACAGGGGGCTTACAATGAGCAGTTCTTC,CAISLSGQGAYNEQFF
-,TRBJ2-4,TRBD2,TRBV7-2,TGTGCCAGCAGCTTAAGAGCGGGGGGGCCAGGAAACATTCAGTACTTC,CASSLRAGGPGNIQYF
-,TRBJ1-6,TRBD1,TRBV9,TGTGCCAGCAGCCCTAACACAGGGGCCCCTAGTTCACCCCTCCACTTT,CASSPNTGAPSSPLHF
-,TRBJ2-2,-,TRBV11-2,TGTGCCAGCAAGGGGCTGAGGGTAGCGGCGGTCTCCGGGGAGCTGTTTTTT,CASKGLRVAAVSGELFF
-,TRBJ1-2,-,TRBV6-5,TGTGCCAGCAGTCCTAACCCTCAGGGAGGGCATGGCTACACCTTC,CASSPNPQGGHGYTF
-,TRBJ2-7,TRBD1,TRBV6-5,TGTGCCAGCAGTTCACAGGGGGTTCACGAGCAGTACTTC,CASSSQGVHEQYF
-,TRBJ2-5,-,TRBV5-5,TGTGCCAGCATCCCCCGCGGGCCTATGGGCGTTAAAGAGACCCAGTACTTC,CASIPRGPMGVKETQYF